Listed here are 30 T cell receptor beta chains from one sample, sequenced in a study of response to subunit inactivated influenza vaccine. TCRdb used MiXCR to reprocess the RT-PCR reads, holding one entry per CDR3 protein. Of over 450,000 distinct CDR3 sequences listed, roughly 13% were seen once; the top ten hold around 12%. The material was PBMCs from blood, obtained 45 days after vaccination. The receptors derive from a man aged 50 to 60 who received an inactivated influenza vaccine.

Only a few counts were recorded for this clonotype. The chain employs TRBV12-3 or TRBV12-4 and TRBJ2-7, with 10 bases fitting TRBD2. CDR3 size: 19 residues. With V trimmed by 2 bases and J by 3 bases, 16 bases remained unmatched. The CDR3 DNA sequence: TGTGCCAGCAGTTTAAGAGCGGGAGGGCTACAGGGAGGGAACTACGAGCAGTACTTC. Its protein is CASSLRAGGLQGGNYEQYF.

V and J are TRBV28 and TRBJ1-4; a possible D gene is TRBD1 (5 bases). V lost 6 bases, J lost 1 base, and 12 bases lay in between. CDR1 MDHEN and CDR2 SYDVKM come from the germline V gene. The length of the CDR3 is 15 residues. The CDR3 loop is CASSLRGQTNEKLFF. CDR3 sequence (DNA): TGTGCCAGCAGCCTCCGGGGCCAAACTAATGAAAAACTGTTTTTT.

Ten or more counts support this clonotype. Germline and junction disagree at one end, which may indicate a read error. The chain employs TRBV3-1 and TRBJ2-1, with D perhaps TRBD1 (6 bases). Germline CDR1 is LGHDT and CDR2 is YNNKEL (reference sequence). This CDR3 is built from 15 residues. The CDR3 here is CASSLRQGSYNEQFF. The CDR3 DNA reads TGCGCCAGCAGCTTAAGGCAGGGGAGTTATAATGAGCAGTTCTTC.

This clonotype was counted ten times or more. V and J are TRBV3-1 and TRBJ2-5; D might be TRBD2 (7 bases). This CDR3 region has 17 residues. V was cut by 3 bases and J by 4 bases, with 21 bases left in between. Germline assignment: CDR1 LGHDT and CDR2 YNNKEL (reference sequence). CDR3 DNA sequence: TGTGCCAGCAGCCATGGGGGGGGCTTCGAAGTGGGAGAGACCCAGTACTTC. Translating gives CASSHGGGFEVGETQYF.

The chain is built from TRBV7-2 and TRBJ2-2, with no clear D. V was pared by 2 bases and J by 0 bases, with 7 bases between. This CDR3 has 15 amino acids. Germline V gives CDR1 SGHTA, CDR2 FQGNSA. This chain's CDR3 is CASSLLLTNTGELFF. CDR3 nucleotides: TGTGCCAGCAGCTTATTATTGACGAACACCGGGGAGCTGTTTTTT.

This rearrangement joins TRBV4-3 to TRBJ1-5, with TRBD1 identical over 7 bases. The CDR3 runs to 16 residues. The germline gives CDR1 LGHNA, CDR2 YSLEER. Trimming took 0 bases from V and 2 from J; bases not matched to a gene: 4. The CDR3 reads CASSQDKGAGNQPQHF. CDR3 sequence (DNA): TGCGCCAGCAGCCAAGATAAGGGGGCTGGCAATCAGCCCCAGCATTTT.

This clonotype was counted at least ten times. The V gene is TRBV20-1, the J gene TRBJ1-1; D not certain. V was trimmed by 3 bases and J by 10 bases, leaving 9 bases between them. There are 10 residues in the CDR3. Germline CDR1 and CDR2: DFQATT and SNEGSKA (reference sequence). In DNA, the CDR3 is TGCAGTGCTAGTTCCAGCGCAGCTTTCTTT. It yields the protein CSASSSAAFF.

This rearrangement joins TRBV7-3 to TRBJ2-1, with TRBD2 matching over 9 bases. With V trimmed by 0 bases and J by 3 bases, 3 bases remained unmatched. Germline V gives CDR1 SGHTA, CDR2 FQGTGA. This CDR3 region has 16 residues. This chain's CDR3 is CASSLTVTSGYNEQFF. The CDR3 region has the DNA TGTGCCAGCAGCTTAACGGTGACTAGCGGCTACAATGAGCAGTTCTTC.

The V gene is TRBV10-2, the J gene TRBJ2-3, with a tentative D call TRBD2 (6 bases). This CDR3 region has 16 residues. Germline V gives CDR1 WSHSY, CDR2 SAAADI. V was trimmed by 6 bases and J by 2 bases, leaving 18 bases between them. CDR3 in amino acids: CASRLRTEGPTDTQYF. Written as DNA, the CDR3 is TGCGCCAGCAGGCTTCGGACGGAGGGCCCCACAGATACGCAGTATTTT.

This clonotype has at least ten counts. The chain combines TRBV12-3 or TRBV12-4 with TRBJ2-1, with D perhaps TRBD2 (6 bases). The CDR3 runs to 15 residues. V lost 2 bases to trimming and J lost 10 bases, with 18 bases between them. The CDR3 region has the DNA TGTGCCAGCAGTTTATCGAGGGTGGCGGGACGAGAGCAGTTCTTC. Residues: CASSLSRVAGREQFF.

This clonotype has only one observation. V usage is TRBV29-1 and J usage is TRBJ2-1; the match to TRBD1 covers 11 bases. The CDR3 has 17 residues. The trim removed 2 bases at V and 7 bases at J, leaving 13 bases unmatched. Germline CDR1 and CDR2: SQVTM and ANQGSEA. CDR3 sequence: CSVELGGGQGAENEQFF. CDR3 sequence (DNA): TGCAGCGTTGAACTGGGAGGTGGACAGGGGGCTGAGAATGAGCAGTTCTTC.

This clonotype was counted a few times. The chain has TRBV4-2 and TRBJ2-7; TRBD1 or TRBD2 may be the D gene (5 bases each). V gave up 5 bases and J gave up 1 base, with 18 bases separating them. Germline CDR1 LGHNA, CDR2 YNFKEQ. CDR3 length equals 16 residues. The CDR3 bases are TGTGCCAGCAGCTCTCAACCCGGGACCGATTCCTACGAGCAGTACTTC. Amino acids: CASSSQPGTDSYEQYF.

V and J are TRBV19 and TRBJ2-1, with D perhaps matching TRBD1 or TRBD2 (5 bases each). This CDR3 is built from 14 residues. Germline V gives CDR1 LNHDA, CDR2 SQIVND (reference sequence). Trimming cost V 0 bases and J 5 bases, with 8 bases left between them. The CDR3 spells CASSIEWGNNEQFF. For the CDR3, the DNA is TGTGCCAGTAGTATAGAGTGGGGGAACAATGAGCAGTTCTTC.

This clonotype was detected ten times or more. The chain has TRBV27 and TRBJ2-3; 13 bases match TRBD2. CDR3 length: 16 residues. In germline, CDR1 is MNHEY, CDR2 SMNVEV (reference sequence). V was pared by 5 bases and J by 4 bases, with 6 bases of the junction left unmatched. The CDR3 loop is CASSIRLAGGPDTQYF. The CDR3 DNA is TGTGCCAGCAGTATTCGACTAGCGGGAGGTCCAGATACGCAGTATTTT.

The chain carries TRBV7-2 and TRBJ2-3; TRBD2 matches 7 bases. The V and J ends lost 5 bases and 10 bases, in that order; junction bases with no gene match: 6. CDR3 size: 12 residues. In germline, CDR1 is SGHTA, CDR2 FQGNSA. CDR3 sequence reads: CASSPTSRAQYF. As DNA, the CDR3 is TGTGCCAGCAGCCCGACTAGCCGCGCGCAGTATTTT.

This clonotype showed up many times. This chain joins TRBV29-1 and TRBJ2-1; D unclear. Germline assignment: CDR1 SQVTM and CDR2 ANQGSEA. Trimming left V 7 bases short and J 8 bases short, with 15 bases between. The CDR3 spans 12 residues. DNA of the CDR3: TGCAGCGGAGAACAAAATCACCATGAGCAGTTCTTC. Protein product: CSGEQNHHEQFF.

V and J are TRBV12-3 or TRBV12-4 and TRBJ2-1; TRBD2 matches 9 bases. The V segment lost 3 bases and the J segment 4 bases; nucleotides outside the gene matches: 13. The CDR3 covers 18 residues. Written as DNA, the CDR3 is TGTGCCAGCAGTTTTTGGCTAGCGGGGAGTGGCGGGTACAATGAGCAGTTCTTC. It specifies CASSFWLAGSGGYNEQFF.

This clonotype was detected a few times. The chain combines TRBV11-2 with TRBJ1-1, with 8 bases lining up with TRBD1. Germline V gene data show CDR1 as SGHAT and CDR2 as FQNNGV. The V segment lost 4 bases and the J segment 6 bases; nucleotides outside the gene matches: 7. The CDR3 is 14 amino acids. The CDR3 protein is CASSSTGQGPEAFF. The CDR3 DNA is TGTGCCAGCAGCTCAACCGGACAGGGACCTGAAGCTTTCTTT.

This clonotype was seen a handful of times. The chain has TRBV7-9 and TRBJ2-1; tentative D call: TRBD1 (6 bases). The V gene's germline CDR1 is SEHNR and CDR2 FQNEAQ (reference sequence). Trimming removed 5 bases at V and 8 bases at J, with 13 bases between. The CDR3 has 13 residues. The CDR3 is CASSTAGVDEQFF. The CDR3 DNA sequence: TGTGCCAGCAGCACGGCAGGGGTCGATGAGCAGTTCTTC.

This clonotype was counted only a few times. The V gene is TRBV6-2 or TRBV6-3, the J gene TRBJ2-7, with D uncertain. CDR3 length equals 14 residues. The germline V and J ends were trimmed by 3 bases and 4 bases, with 13 bases remaining between them. Germline V gives CDR1 MNHEY, CDR2 SVGEGT. The CDR3, as DNA: TGTGCCAGCAGTTATGATTACAGACGGTACGAGCAGTACTTC. It is translated as CASSYDYRRYEQYF.

The chain recombines TRBV6-2 or TRBV6-3 with TRBJ1-5, with TRBD1 as a possible D gene (6 bases). This CDR3 comprises 14 residues. Trimming pared 8 bases from V and 3 bases from J, leaving 14 bases between. Germline V gene data show CDR1 as MNHEY and CDR2 as SVGEGT. CDR3 sequence reads: CASCSYRVNQPQHF. The CDR3 nucleotides are TGTGCCAGCTGCTCATACAGGGTCAATCAGCCCCAGCATTTT.

This clonotype was seen a handful of times. This chain joins TRBV20-1 and TRBJ2-5, with a tentative D call TRBD2 (5 bases). From germline, CDR1 is DFQATT and CDR2 SNEGSKA (reference sequence). The CDR3 totals 14 residues. Between the trimmed V and J ends, which lost 0 bases and 7 bases, there was a span of 15 bases. CDR3 in amino acids: CSAREPGNLGTQYF. CDR3 nucleotide sequence: TGCAGTGCTAGAGAGCCGGGAAACTTAGGGACCCAGTACTTC.

The table lists this clonotype with many counts. This rearrangement joins TRBV29-1 to TRBJ2-2; D is undetermined. Deletions cut 2 bases from V and 4 bases from J, with 11 bases between. The CDR3 length is 14 residues. The germline CDR1 and CDR2 sequences are SQVTM and ANQGSEA. CDR3 amino acids: CSVEPRLGTGELFF. In DNA, the CDR3 is TGCAGCGTTGAACCAAGATTGGGCACCGGGGAGCTGTTTTTT.

This clonotype appeared a few times. This chain joins TRBV2 and TRBJ2-1, with a possible D match to TRBD2 (5 bases). V gave up 6 bases and J gave up 6 bases, with 12 bases separating them. CDR3 length equals 13 residues. Germline V gives CDR1 SNHLY, CDR2 FYNNEI. The CDR3 loop is CASSIAPVNEQFF. The CDR3 DNA reads TGTGCCAGCAGCATAGCGCCAGTCAATGAGCAGTTCTTC.

V usage is TRBV27 and J usage is TRBJ2-7, with 7 bases lining up with TRBD1. CDR1 is MNHEY, CDR2 SMNVEV, per germline (reference sequence). CDR3 size: 17 residues. The trim removed 4 bases at V and 6 bases at J, leaving 18 bases unmatched. CDR3 loop: CASSSLLPETGTSEQYF. CDR3 DNA: TGTGCCAGCAGTTCGCTTCTCCCGGAGACAGGGACATCCGAGCAGTACTTC.

The V call is TRBV28, the J call TRBJ2-1, with 8 bases aligning to TRBD2. Germline CDR1 MDHEN, CDR2 SYDVKM. The CDR3 sequence is 14 residues long. V was pared by 5 bases and J by 10 bases, with 10 bases of the junction left unmatched. This CDR3 reads CASSLTGLVREQFF. Written as DNA, the CDR3 is TGTGCCAGCAGTCTCACGGGACTAGTCCGGGAGCAGTTCTTC.

This clonotype was seen more than once but under ten times. The J gene is TRBJ2-1, the V gene TRBV2; 8 bases agree with TRBD1. V lost 4 bases to trimming and J lost 7 bases; unmatched junction nucleotides: 6. This CDR3 is built from 14 residues. CDR1 is SNHLY, CDR2 FYNNEI, per germline. CDR3 bases: TGTGCCAGCAGTGTAAGGACAGGGCGGAATGAGCAGTTCTTC. Residues: CASSVRTGRNEQFF.

The table lists this clonotype with many counts. The chain carries TRBV7-9 and TRBJ2-7; D may be TRBD1 or TRBD2 (5 bases each). Trimming pared 1 base from V and 5 bases from J, leaving 12 bases between. The germline gives CDR1 SEHNR, CDR2 FQNEAQ (reference sequence). There are 14 residues in the CDR3. The CDR3 sequence is CASSLGGGENEQYF. The CDR3 DNA follows: TGTGCCAGCAGCTTAGGTGGGGGTGAAAACGAGCAGTACTTC.

The genes are TRBV12-3 or TRBV12-4 and TRBJ1-3; D is possibly TRBD1 (5 bases). CDR3 length equals 14 residues. The V end lost 10 bases, the J end lost 0 bases, and 13 bases lay between the germline ends. CDR3 sequence (DNA): TGTGCCACAACCTCAGGGTTCTCTGGAAACACCATATATTTT. Translating it yields CATTSGFSGNTIYF.

This clonotype has at least ten counts. The chain couples TRBV7-2 to TRBJ2-5; D is uncertain. There are 15 residues in the CDR3. V was shortened by 0 bases and J by 5 bases, with 13 bases between the two germline ends. The germline CDR1 and CDR2 sequences are SGHTA and FQGNSA. The CDR3 DNA follows: TGTGCCAGCAGCTTAGCCCACGGTGCAGCCGAGACCCAGTACTTC. Translated: CASSLAHGAAETQYF. Full variable domain (missing parts from reference TRBV7-2 and TRBJ2-5): GAGVSQSPSNKVTEKGKDVELRCDPISGHTALYWYRQSLGQGLEFLIYFQGNSAPDKSGLPSDRFSAERTGGSVSTLTIQRTQQEDSAVYLCASSLAHGAAETQYFGPGTRLLVL.